Each of the 23 T cell receptor beta chains below was sequenced from the same sample in a study of blood T cell repertoires in COVID-19. Libraries were prepared by immunoSEQ multiplex PCR; TCRdb keeps only in-frame clonotypes and omits some of them. The sample lists tens of thousands of clones, around 85% occurring once. Sequenced sample: peripheral blood. Receptor source: a man in his forties or fifties with active COVID-19.

CDR3: CASSPESVWVNTEAFF. The DNA for the CDR3 is TGTGCCAGCAGCCCGGAGAGCGTCTGGGTGAACACTGAAGCTTTCTTT. The chain links TRBV28 to TRBJ1-1; D remains ambiguous. The ends were cut back, 6 bases at V and 0 bases at J, with 17 bases in the middle. This CDR3 has 16 amino acids. The germline V gene encodes CDR1 MDHEN and CDR2 SYDVKM.

The rearrangement joins TRBV5-4 to TRBJ1-6; D possibly corresponds to TRBD1 (5 bases). Germline V gene data show CDR1 as SGHNT and CDR2 as YYREEE (reference sequence). The V gene lost 0 bases and the J gene lost 9 bases, with 13 bases spanning the gap. The length of the CDR3 is 15 residues. CDR3 bases: TGTGCCAGCAGCTTGGGGAGCAGGGAAGGTTCACCCCTCCACTTT. Translation gives CASSLGSREGSPLHF.

The chain uses TRBV9 and TRBJ1-1; D is ambiguous. Per germline, CDR1 SGDLS and CDR2 YYNGEE. This CDR3 comprises 19 residues. Trimming shortened V by 3 bases and J by 0 bases, and 24 bases separated the two germline ends. CDR3 in DNA: TGTGCCAGCAGCGGCACAATACTGACGGTGGCGGGCATGAACACTGAAGCTTTCTTT. It encodes CASSGTILTVAGMNTEAFF.

This chain uses TRBV28 with TRBJ1-2; 7 bases map to TRBD1. The CDR3 has 15 residues. The ends lost 7 bases at V and 4 bases at J; junction bases unmatched: 12. CDR1 MDHEN and CDR2 SYDVKM come from the germline V gene. CDR3 loop: CASNQGEGAGYGYTF. The CDR3 coding sequence is TGTGCCAGCAACCAAGGCGAGGGGGCGGGCTATGGCTACACCTTC.

The table lists this clone with a few counts. The chain links TRBV4-1 to TRBJ1-5, with D unresolved. The CDR3 extends over 18 amino acids. The ends were cut back, 1 base at V and 0 bases at J, with 16 bases in the middle. The germline CDR1 and CDR2 sequences are MGHRA and YSYEKL. The CDR3 sequence is CASSQGSVGSFSNQPQHF. As DNA, the CDR3 is TGCGCCAGCAGCCAAGGGAGCGTCGGCAGCTTTAGCAATCAGCCCCAGCATTTT.

The gene calls are TRBV3-1 (or the pseudogene TRBV3-2) and TRBJ2-2; a possible D gene is TRBD1 (5 bases). Germline loops: CDR1 LGHDT, CDR2 YNNKEL (reference sequence). CDR3 length: 17 residues. The V end was cut by 4 bases, the J end by 4 bases, with 19 bases between. CDR3 protein: CASSLPLNTGRTGELFF. CDR3 coding DNA: TGTGCCAGCAGCCTTCCCTTAAATACAGGACGCACCGGGGAGCTGTTTTTT.

The chain links TRBV7-8 to TRBJ2-7; D remains ambiguous. In germline, CDR1 is SGHVS, CDR2 FQNEAQ. Trimming removed 3 bases from V and 1 base from J, with 13 bases in between. The CDR3 spans 15 residues. DNA of the CDR3: TGTGCCAGCAGCTTTTCTTCGGGTCCTTCCTACGAGCAGTACTTC. Translating gives CASSFSSGPSYEQYF.

The chain uses TRBV6-2 or TRBV6-3 and TRBJ2-7, with D unclear. Germline lookup yields CDR1 MNHEY and CDR2 SVGEGT. V was cut by 4 bases and J by 2 bases, with 3 bases left in between. The CDR3 loop spans 11 amino acids. CDR3 amino acids: CASSSTYEQYF. Written as DNA, the CDR3 is TGTGCCAGCAGTTCCACCTACGAGCAGTACTTC.

This sequence joins TRBV27 and TRBJ1-2; possible D gene TRBD1, 5 bases. The CDR3 runs to 16 residues. The ends were cut back, 6 bases at V and 4 bases at J, with 21 bases in the middle. Germline V gene sequence: CDR1 MNHEY, CDR2 SMNVEV (reference sequence). Here the CDR3 DNA reads TGTGCCAGCAGCCAGACCCCCCTCGGGACTTTCTATGGCTACACCTTC. This translates into CASSQTPLGTFYGYTF.

V gene TRBV7-8 combines with J gene TRBJ1-2; possible D gene TRBD1, 6 bases. CDR1 SGHVS and CDR2 FQNEAQ come from the germline V gene. V lost 5 bases, J lost 8 bases, and 12 bases lay in between. This CDR3 spans 12 amino acids. The CDR3 DNA reads as TGTGCCAGCAGCCTAGGGGGGGGAGGCTACACCTTC. Its translation is CASSLGGGGYTF.

The chain employs TRBV15 and TRBJ1-6; perhaps TRBD1 as D (6 bases). The V gene's germline CDR1 is LNHNV and CDR2 YYDKDF (reference sequence). This CDR3 comprises 13 residues. The V end lost 7 bases, the J end lost 8 bases, and 12 bases lay between the germline ends. CDR3 coding DNA: TGTGCCACCAATCCTGGGGGCGATTCACCCCTCCACTTT. Its protein is CATNPGGDSPLHF. The full variable domain, in which reference TRBV15 and TRBJ1-6 provide the parts outside the CDR3, is DAMVIQNPRYQVTQFGKPVTLSCSQTLNHNVMYWYQQKSSQAPKLLFHYYDKDFNNEADTPDNFQSRRPNTSFCFLDIRSPGLGDTAMYLCATNPGGDSPLHFGNGTRLTVT.

The V and J genes are TRBV6-5 and TRBJ2-3; the D gene is possibly TRBD1 (5 bases). CDR3 length equals 16 residues. V lost 0 bases and J lost 2, with 12 bases in between. Germline V gene sequence: CDR1 MNHEY, CDR2 SVGAGI. CDR3 nucleotide sequence: TGTGCCAGCAGTTACTCGGGAAGGGGTTACACAGATACGCAGTATTTT. Encoded protein: CASSYSGRGYTDTQYF.

The rearrangement joins TRBV7-9 to TRBJ2-3, with a weak D call TRBD1 (5 bases). The CDR3 runs to 15 residues. CDR1 is SEHNR and CDR2 is FQNEAQ in the germline V gene (reference sequence). V lost 3 bases and J lost 0, with 10 bases in between. The CDR3 protein is CASSFRQRSTDTQYF. The CDR3 DNA reads TGTGCCAGCAGCTTCAGACAGCGCAGCACAGATACGCAGTATTTT.

The chain links TRBV9 to TRBJ2-2, with 14 bases fitting TRBD2. The V gene's germline CDR1 is SGDLS and CDR2 YYNGEE. Trimming took 3 bases from V and 7 from J; bases not matched to a gene: 5. This CDR3 spans 16 amino acids. CDR3 DNA sequence: TGTGCCAGCAGCGAGACTAGCGGGGGGGCCGGCGGGGAGCTGTTTTTT. Translating gives CASSETSGGAGGELFF.

The chain carries TRBV6-5 and TRBJ2-7, with 8 bases that match TRBD2. CDR3 length equals 13 residues. Germline loops: CDR1 MNHEY, CDR2 SVGAGI. Trimming at V came to 6 bases and at J to 4 bases, leaving 5 bases not matched to a gene. CDR3 loop: CASRQGLVYEQYF. The DNA of the CDR3 is TGTGCCAGCAGGCAGGGACTAGTGTACGAGCAGTACTTC.

The V gene is TRBV2, the J gene TRBJ1-1; 10 bases align to TRBD1. CDR1 is SNHLY and CDR2 is FYNNEI in the germline V gene. Trimming removed 5 bases from V and 3 bases from J; junction bases left unmatched: 9. This CDR3 has 16 residues. The CDR3 region has the DNA TGTGCCAGCAGTAACGACAGGGGGCGCTTCTACACTGAAGCTTTCTTT. Translation gives CASSNDRGRFYTEAFF.

The chain recombines TRBV6-5 with TRBJ2-7; D is ambiguous. Trimming took off 8 bases at V and 3 bases at J, with 11 bases between the two ends. The germline CDR1 and CDR2 sequences are MNHEY and SVGAGI. The CDR3 sequence is 12 residues long. This CDR3 reads CASSPHIYEQYF. The CDR3 nucleotides are TGTGCCAGCTCACCACACATCTACGAGCAGTACTTC.

The CDR3 region is CASSFGGAETQYF. CDR3 sequence (DNA): TGTGCCAGCAGTTTTGGAGGGGCGGAGACCCAGTACTTC. V is TRBV12-3 or TRBV12-4 and J is TRBJ2-5, with a tentative D call TRBD2 (6 bases). The CDR3 loop spans 13 amino acids. Trimming took off 3 bases at V and 5 bases at J, with 10 bases between the two ends.

CDR3 sequence reads: CASSPPRGGVSNTEAFF. Here the CDR3 DNA reads TGTGCCAGCTCACCACCTCGGGGCGGGGTATCTAACACTGAAGCTTTCTTT. V usage is TRBV18 and J usage is TRBJ1-1, with a tentative D call TRBD1 (5 bases). This CDR3 has 17 residues. Trimming removed 0 bases from V and 2 bases from J, with 16 bases in between. Germline loops: CDR1 KGHSH, CDR2 LQKENI.

Here the CDR3 reads CASSLDINYGYTF. The CDR3 DNA is TGTGCCAGCAGTTTGGACATTAACTATGGCTACACCTTC. This sequence joins TRBV7-9 and TRBJ1-2; D may be TRBD1 (5 bases). Germline V gives CDR1 SEHNR, CDR2 FQNEAQ (reference sequence). This CDR3 contains 13 residues. Trimming shortened V by 6 bases and J by 1 base, and 9 bases separated the two germline ends.

The J gene is TRBJ1-3, the V gene TRBV18; D might be TRBD1 (5 bases). The V gene's germline CDR1 is KGHSH and CDR2 LQKENI. Deletions cut 2 bases from V and 8 bases from J, with 25 bases between. This CDR3 region has 18 residues. The CDR3 loop reads CASSPGARRGVLSHTIYF. In DNA form, the CDR3 reads TGTGCCAGCTCACCAGGTGCGCGGCGGGGGGTACTCTCCCACACCATATATTTT.

The chain couples TRBV2 to TRBJ1-4, with TRBD1 matching over 7 bases. The CDR3 extends over 14 amino acids. Germline V gene sequence: CDR1 SNHLY, CDR2 FYNNEI. With 6 bases clipped from V and 8 bases from J, the junction kept 9 bases outside the gene matches. The CDR3 sequence: CASRTTGKGEKLFF. The CDR3 DNA sequence: TGTGCCAGCAGAACGACAGGGAAGGGAGAAAAACTGTTTTTT. Combining the CDR3 with reference TRBV2 and TRBJ1-4 gives the whole variable domain EPEVTQTPSHQVTQMGQEVILRCVPISNHLYFYWYRQILGQKVEFLVSFYNNEISEKSEIFDDQFSVERPDGSNFTLKIRSTKLEDSAMYFCASRTTGKGEKLFFGSGTQLSVL.

The J gene is TRBJ2-3, the V gene TRBV3-1 (or the pseudogene TRBV3-2); 10 nucleotides line up with TRBD2. CDR1 and CDR2 from the germline V gene are LGHDT and YNNKEL (reference sequence). CDR3 length: 13 amino acids. The trim removed 8 bases at V and 3 bases at J, leaving 2 bases unmatched. CDR3 in DNA: TGTGCCAGCGTAGCGGGGGGTACAGATACGCAGTATTTT. Amino acid sequence: CASVAGGTDTQYF.